This record covers a single T cell receptor beta chain. There are many counts of this clonotype. Its antigen remains undetermined. No much larger clone exists at a distance of one base, and base qualities are not known. This record belongs to a study of identical twins listed by TCRdb under 2016. Concerning the study at large: To test whether fetal clonotypes persist, the study used deep sequencing on TCR alpha and beta repertoires from monozygotic twins, unrelated adults of various ages, and cord blood. To rule out contamination, replicate twin experiments were performed at different times with different library preparation protocols.

Study-level results and caveats: In monozygotic twins, recombination models systematically underestimated out-of-frame TCR alpha sharing, but the models matched the sharing seen between unrelated individuals. Fewer insertions were carried by abundant cord blood beta clonotypes; a weaker similar trend was observed in young adult naive repertoires, while no such trend was observed in memory repertoires. Because the same donors could not be followed over many years, the conclusions depended on cross-sectional statistical analysis. The excess sharing between twins in beta out-of-frame sequences was weaker because fewer shared sequences reduced the signal-to-noise ratio. Compared with coincidental sharing between unrelated individuals, out-of-frame TCR alpha sequences shared between twins had an excess of sequences with low generation probability. Zero-insertion analyses could be partly confounded by invariant T cells such as MAIT and iNKT, though diverse VJ usage argued against such confounding for most clonotypes.

All donors were healthy Caucasians. The twin cohort consisted of three pairs of female monozygotic twins, all aged roughly 18 to 29 years. Positive isolation kits from Invitrogen were used to isolate the CD4+ and CD8+ T cell populations. The library was produced with 5' RACE. TCRdb shows the sequencer as Illumina HiSeq 2000. A universal primer binding site was introduced by template switching, and a unique molecular identifier was present in the final cDNA, enabling accurate counting of TCR cDNA molecules. First-strand cDNA for TCR alpha and beta chains was synthesized from specific primers in the conserved constant-segment region. Each cDNA library was double barcoded, with a SMART-Mk sample barcode plus Illumina barcodes, to control for contamination. TruSeq adapter sequences and Illumina sample barcodes were added in two successive PCR steps. The TCR alpha and beta cDNA libraries were sequenced on the Illumina HiSeq platform using custom primers. Turning to the authors' computational methods: Unique molecular identifiers were extracted from raw reads with MiGEC, and CDR3 positions were determined with MiXCR. Recombination models were inferred per individual with the repgenHMM and IGoR tools using an EM algorithm. Shared clonotype analysis was performed with the tcR package in R, normalizing sharing by the product of cloneset sizes. To study raw recombination without the effects of thymic and clonal selection, out-of-frame nonproductive sequences were analyzed. Starting from the raw public reads, TCRdb applied fastp trimming at Q25, assembled clones with MiXCR and retained in-frame beta chains. Rows merge per CDR3 protein into single entries with the most common DNA and genes. The V and J calls, along with clone size, are taken from TCRdb and not from the paper's own processing. The sample table records about 530,000 distinct CDR3 sequences; roughly 15% of these occur just once. Roughly 0.43% of the sample is held by the ten biggest clonotypes.

The sample was also reused in another study, on yellow fever vaccine responses in identical twins. According to the second study: The authors reported that the T cell response to vaccination in identical twins appeared partly convergent and partly personalized. In identical twins, the study followed T cell clones that responded to the vaccine with precision.

The TCR was taken from a woman aged 18-30 years in good health. Sequencing was performed on CD4+ T cells sorted from blood.

Here the CDR3 is given as CASSSGLADQETQYF. The nucleotides are TGCGCCAGCAGCTCCGGGCTAGCGGATCAAGAGACCCAGTACTTC. The chain is encoded by TRBV5-1 joined to TRBJ2-5; 7 junctional bases match TRBD2. Based on the germline V gene, the CDR1 and CDR2 sequences are SGHRS and YFSETQ. Counted from cysteine to phenylalanine, this CDR3 has 15 amino acids. Of all the DNA, just the CDR3 is kept, 45 bases in frame from base 1. Relative to germline, V is missing 3 bases and J is missing 2 bases, with 7 bases of the junction outside any gene match.